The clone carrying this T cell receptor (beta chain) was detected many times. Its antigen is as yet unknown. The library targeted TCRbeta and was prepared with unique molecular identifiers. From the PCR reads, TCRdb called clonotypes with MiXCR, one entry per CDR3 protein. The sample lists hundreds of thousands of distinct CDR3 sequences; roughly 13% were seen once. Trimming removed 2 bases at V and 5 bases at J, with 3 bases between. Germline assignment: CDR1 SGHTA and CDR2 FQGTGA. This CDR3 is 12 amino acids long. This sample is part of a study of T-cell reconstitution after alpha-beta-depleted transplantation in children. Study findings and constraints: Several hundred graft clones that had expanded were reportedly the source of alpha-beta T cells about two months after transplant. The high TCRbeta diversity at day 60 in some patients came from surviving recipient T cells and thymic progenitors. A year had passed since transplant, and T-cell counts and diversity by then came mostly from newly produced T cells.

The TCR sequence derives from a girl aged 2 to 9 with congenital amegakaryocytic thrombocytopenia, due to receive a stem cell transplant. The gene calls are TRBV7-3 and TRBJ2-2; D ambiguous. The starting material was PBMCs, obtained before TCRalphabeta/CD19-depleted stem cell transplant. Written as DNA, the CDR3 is TGTGCCAGCAGCTTACAAACCGGGGAGCTGTTTTTT. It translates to CASSLQTGELFF.